This T cell receptor beta chain was identified during a study of blood T cell repertoires in COVID-19. On the study more broadly: Samples came from the United States, Italy and Spain, spanning acute and convalescent COVID-19. Nucleic acid was either cDNA or gDNA, and it came from T cells, B-cell-depleted T cells, or PBMCs.

Clones were read by immunoSEQ multiplex PCR, and TCRdb kept only the in-frame ones, dropping some. This sample has approximately 210,000 clones, with roughly 80% found just once. V dropped 0 bases and J dropped 8; count of bases not matched to a gene: 3. The CDR3 runs 14 residues. CDR1 and CDR2 (germline): SGDLS, YYNGEE. The chain is built from TRBV9 and TRBJ1-4, with 8 bases fitting TRBD1. Source material: peripheral blood. The TCR sequence derives from a human donor in a cohort sampled during active COVID-19. CDR3 loop: CASSVATGVEKLFF. CDR3 nucleotides: TGTGCCAGCAGCGTAGCGACAGGGGTCGAAAAACTGTTTTTT. Filled out from reference TRBV9 and TRBJ1-4, the complete variable domain reads DSGVTQTPKHLITATGQRVTLRCSPRSGDLSVYWYQQSLDQGLQFLIQYYNGEERAKGNILERFSAQQFPDLHSELNLSSLELGDSALYFCASSVATGVEKLFFGSGTQLSVL.